The 27 T cell receptor beta chains reported below all come from one sample, sequenced in a study of T-cell reconstitution after alpha-beta-depleted transplantation in children. Molecular barcoding with unique molecular identifiers was used for the TCRbeta library. MiXCR, applied by TCRdb to the PCR reads, yields one record per CDR3 protein. The sample includes about 460,000 distinct CDR3 sequences, roughly a tenth of them seen just once. This material consisted of PBMCs, taken before TCRalphabeta/CD19-depleted stem cell transplant. These TCRs come from a child younger than 10 with inherited bone marrow failure, due to receive a stem cell transplant.

This chain uses TRBV5-6 with TRBJ2-7, with D possibly TRBD1 on 6 matching bases. The CDR3 totals 18 residues. The ends were cut back, 2 bases at V and 2 bases at J, with 23 bases in the middle. Germline lookup yields CDR1 SGHDT and CDR2 YYEEEE. Written as DNA, the CDR3 is TGTGCCAGCAGCTTCCAGGGGCCGATGAGGCGGAACCCCTACGAGCAGTACTTC. Protein sequence: CASSFQGPMRRNPYEQYF. Using reference TRBV5-6 and TRBJ2-7 for the parts outside the CDR3, the full variable domain is DAGVTQSPTHLIKTRGQQVTLRCSPKSGHDTVSWYQQALGQGPQFIFQYYEEEERQRGNFPDRFSGHQFPNYSSELNVNALLLGDSALYLCASSFQGPMRRNPYEQYFGPGTRLTVT.

This clonotype was picked up many times. The chain recombines TRBV20-1 with TRBJ2-3, with D possibly matching TRBD2 (6 bases). The CDR3 consists of 14 residues. Looked up from germline, CDR1 is DFQATT and CDR2 is SNEGSKA (reference sequence). V lost 2 bases and J lost 6, with 15 bases in between. Written as DNA, the CDR3 is TGCAGTGCTAGAACCTGGCGGGACCGGGATACGCAGTATTTT. Residues: CSARTWRDRDTQYF.

This clonotype was seen only a few times. This rearrangement joins TRBV4-3 to TRBJ2-1; D may be TRBD1 (5 bases). Germline V CDR1 and CDR2: LGHNA, YSLEER. V gave up 0 bases and J gave up 3 bases, with 18 bases separating them. The CDR3 runs to 18 residues. The CDR3 reads CASSQDLGSGSVYNEQFF. CDR3 DNA: TGCGCCAGCAGCCAAGATCTTGGTTCAGGGTCTGTCTACAATGAGCAGTTCTTC.

The chain couples TRBV7-9 to TRBJ1-5; D is unclear. CDR1 SEHNR and CDR2 FQNEAQ come from the germline V gene (reference sequence). V was trimmed by 4 bases and J by 4 bases, leaving 11 bases between them. This CDR3 comprises 14 residues. The CDR3 spells CASSSGWENQPQHF. CDR3 coding DNA: TGTGCCAGCAGCTCTGGATGGGAAAATCAGCCCCAGCATTTT.

This clonotype was picked up many times. The rearrangement links TRBV18 to TRBJ2-7; possibly TRBD2 for D (6 bases). This CDR3 contains 18 residues. The germline gives CDR1 KGHSH, CDR2 LQKENI. V lost 0 bases and J 5 bases, leaving 23 bases between the germline ends. The CDR3 loop is CASSPPVPRPGVGHEQYF. The CDR3 nucleotides are TGTGCCAGCTCACCACCGGTCCCCCGACCGGGAGTGGGCCACGAGCAGTACTTC.

This clonotype was seen at least ten times. This chain links TRBV4-3 with TRBJ2-2, with D uncertain. CDR1 and CDR2 from the germline V gene are LGHNA and YSLEER. This CDR3 is 14 amino acids long. Trimming left V 1 base short and J 3 bases short, with 6 bases between. The CDR3 DNA reads TGCGCCAGCAGCCAAGGGTCGTACACCGGGGAGCTGTTTTTT. Its protein product is CASSQGSYTGELFF.

At least ten counts were recorded for this clonotype. The chain carries TRBV3-1 and TRBJ2-7, with D maybe TRBD2 (6 bases). Between the trimmed V and J ends, which lost 4 bases and 5 bases, there was a span of 12 bases. Germline V gene lookup returns CDR1 LGHDT and CDR2 YNNKEL (reference sequence). The CDR3 has 13 amino acids. CDR3 in DNA: TGTGCCAGCAGCCCTGGAAGCGGGCACGAGCAGTACTTC. Its translation: CASSPGSGHEQYF.

This clonotype was seen repeatedly, ten times or more. One end of the junction does not line up with germline, which may come from a read error. This rearrangement joins TRBV29-1 to TRBJ1-2, with D possibly being TRBD1 (6 bases). This CDR3 contains 13 residues. CDR1 is SQVTM, CDR2 ANQGSEA, per germline. The CDR3 DNA reads TGCAGCGTGACAGGTGGGGGGAACTACGGCTACACCTTC. Its translation: CSVTGGGNYGYTF.

In its sample, this clonotype was seen many times. The chain combines TRBV12-3 or TRBV12-4 with TRBJ2-3, with TRBD1 matching over 8 bases. V shed 6 bases, J shed 0 bases, and the junction held 5 bases outside the gene matches. This CDR3 contains 15 residues. The CDR3 coding sequence is TGTGCCAGCAGCCAGGGGGCCCTTAGCACAGATACGCAGTATTTT. This gives the protein CASSQGALSTDTQYF.

This clonotype was seen at least ten times. V is TRBV20-1 and J is TRBJ2-1; 8 positions agree with TRBD2. V shed 0 bases, J shed 8 bases, and the junction held 9 bases outside the gene matches. Per the germline V gene, CDR1 is DFQATT and CDR2 is SNEGSKA (reference sequence). The CDR3 is 15 amino acids. CDR3 in DNA: TGCAGTGCTAGAGATGCATTAGCGGGAATCTATGAGCAGTTCTTC. Residues: CSARDALAGIYEQFF.

This clonotype was seen more than once but under ten times. The rearrangement joins TRBV11-2 to TRBJ1-1; TRBD1 is a possible D gene (5 bases). Germline CDR1 and CDR2: SGHAT and FQNNGV. Trimming cost V 1 base and J 5 bases, with 26 bases left between them. The CDR3 is 19 residues long. CDR3: CASSLGVISSSLGGTEAFF. CDR3 nucleotide sequence: TGTGCCAGCAGCTTAGGGGTTATTTCCTCCTCCCTGGGGGGGACTGAAGCTTTCTTT.

This clonotype was seen at least ten times. The chain carries TRBV11-2 and TRBJ2-1; D tentatively fits TRBD1 or TRBD2 (5 bases each). The length of the CDR3 is 16 residues. Trimming cost V 5 bases and J 3 bases, with 17 bases left between them. The germline CDR1 and CDR2 sequences are SGHAT and FQNNGV. CDR3 sequence (DNA): TGTGCCAGCAGCCAAAACCCGGGACCCCACTACAATGAGCAGTTCTTC. Translation: CASSQNPGPHYNEQFF.

There are many counts of this clonotype. The chain links TRBV12-3 or TRBV12-4 to TRBJ2-5, with 7 bases matching TRBD1. The V segment lost 4 bases and the J segment 5 bases; nucleotides outside the gene matches: 7. The CDR3 length is 14 residues. The CDR3 DNA reads TGTGCCAGCAGTTCGACAGGGAGTTGGGAGACCCAGTACTTC. It translates to CASSSTGSWETQYF.

In this sample, this clonotype turned up many times. This chain uses TRBV24-1 with TRBJ2-3, with 14 bases lining up with TRBD2. The CDR3 has 16 residues. Germline V gives CDR1 KGHDR, CDR2 SFDVKD. V shed 7 bases and J 3 bases; nucleotides not matched to a gene: 5. The CDR3 loop is CATRAGTSGSTDTQYF. CDR3 sequence (DNA): TGTGCCACCAGAGCCGGGACTAGCGGGAGTACAGATACGCAGTATTTT.

This clonotype was seen at least ten times. The chain has TRBV9 and TRBJ2-7; 7 bases are a match to TRBD2. CDR1 is SGDLS and CDR2 is YYNGEE in the germline V gene. The CDR3 is made up of 14 amino acids. The V and J ends lost 0 bases and 3 bases, in that order; junction bases with no gene match: 3. CDR3 DNA: TGTGCCAGCAGCGTAGGGGGGGGATTCTACGAGCAGTACTTC. Amino acid sequence: CASSVGGGFYEQYF.

At least ten counts were recorded for this clonotype. This chain connects TRBV27 to TRBJ2-7; 8 nucleotides agree with TRBD2. This CDR3 region has 17 residues. CDR1 is MNHEY and CDR2 is SMNVEV in the germline V gene (reference sequence). V shed 5 bases and J 1 base; nucleotides not matched to a gene: 13. The CDR3 coding sequence is TGTGCCAGCAGTCCCTCCGGGGGGGGATCCGCATCCTACGAGCAGTACTTC. Its translation is CASSPSGGGSASYEQYF.

This clonotype has a count of ten or more. This sequence joins TRBV20-1 and TRBJ2-1, with 7 bases fitting TRBD1. Germline loops: CDR1 DFQATT, CDR2 SNEGSKA (reference sequence). The CDR3 is 13 residues long. Germline trimming cut 5 bases from V and 9 bases from J; bases unmatched to any gene: 10. Here the CDR3 DNA reads TGCAGTGCTCACCGGGACAGCAGGATTGAGCAGTTCTTC. Amino acid sequence: CSAHRDSRIEQFF.

This clonotype has a count of ten or more. The chain links TRBV9 to TRBJ2-3; 10 bases are a match to TRBD2. Germline CDR1 and CDR2: SGDLS and YYNGEE. The CDR3 spans 15 residues. V shed 4 bases, J shed 5 bases, and the junction held 7 bases outside the gene matches. CDR3 residues: CASSNLAGDGDTQYF. The DNA for the CDR3 is TGTGCCAGCAGCAATCTAGCGGGAGATGGAGATACGCAGTATTTT.

This clonotype was recorded at least ten times. The chain carries TRBV11-2 and TRBJ2-7; TRBD2 might be the D (6 bases). With 1 base removed from V and 7 bases from J, the gap between germline ends came to 11 bases. CDR1 and CDR2 (germline): SGHAT, FQNNGV. This CDR3 has 13 residues. The CDR3 nucleotides are TGTGCCAGCAGCTTAGTAGGCGGGGTGGAGCAGTACTTC. Protein product: CASSLVGGVEQYF.

This clonotype has at least ten counts. V is TRBV21-1 and J is TRBJ2-1; TRBD1, as called in the table, went unchecked against the DNA. TRBV21-1 is a recognized pseudogene. The CDR3 contains 15 residues. The CDR3 is CASSEGGRVTHEQFF. Written as DNA, the CDR3 is TGTGCCAGCAGCGAGGGGGGCAGGGTAACCCATGAGCAGTTCTTC.

This clonotype was detected a few times. The chain couples TRBV5-1 to TRBJ2-2; D is unresolved. This CDR3 is built from 13 residues. CDR1 is SGHRS, CDR2 YFSETQ, per germline. Trimming removed 1 base at V and 7 bases at J, with 8 bases between. CDR3 nucleotide sequence: TGCGCCAGCAGCTTGATGACCGGCGGGGAGCTGTTTTTT. Translation gives CASSLMTGGELFF.

This clonotype was detected many times. The chain couples TRBV29-1 to TRBJ1-1; D is unclear. V lost 3 bases to trimming and J lost 8 bases, with 16 bases between them. CDR1 is SQVTM, CDR2 ANQGSEA, per germline. The CDR3 extends over 13 amino acids. CDR3 sequence reads: CSVDSFMRFEAFF. Written as DNA, the CDR3 is TGCAGCGTTGACTCGTTCATGAGGTTCGAAGCTTTCTTT.

The chain joins TRBV6-5 to TRBJ2-7, with 7 bases lining up with TRBD1. The germline V gene encodes CDR1 MNHEY and CDR2 SVGAGI. Unmatched junction bases numbered 6, after V lost 1 base and J lost 6 bases. The CDR3 has 14 amino acids. Here the CDR3 DNA reads TGTGCCAGCAGTTACTTAGGGGGCTTGGGCGAGCAGTACTTC. It yields the protein CASSYLGGLGEQYF.

This clonotype came up once. The chain recombines TRBV2 with TRBJ2-4, with 10 nucleotides matching TRBD2. Per germline, CDR1 SNHLY and CDR2 FYNNEI. The J segment lost 2 bases and the V segment lost 1 base, leaving 2 bases of the junction unmatched. This CDR3 spans 16 amino acids. The CDR3 DNA follows: TGTGCCAGCAGTGAAGTACTAGCGGGGTCCAAAAACATTCAGTACTTC. Its translation: CASSEVLAGSKNIQYF. Drawing the rest from reference TRBV2 and TRBJ2-4, the complete variable domain is EPEVTQTPSHQVTQMGQEVILRCVPISNHLYFYWYRQILGQKVEFLVSFYNNEISEKSEIFDDQFSVERPDGSNFTLKIRSTKLEDSAMYFCASSEVLAGSKNIQYFGAGTRLSVL.

CDR3 in DNA: TGCGGAGTCGGACTAGCGGGAACCCCCTCGTCCTACAATGAGCAGTTCTTC. It is translated as CGVGLAGTPSSYNEQFF. This chain joins TRBV20-1 and TRBJ2-1; 12 bases are a match to TRBD2. Germline V lookup: CDR1 DFQATT, CDR2 SNEGSKA (reference sequence). This CDR3 comprises 17 residues.

This clonotype has just a few counts. J is TRBJ2-5 and V is TRBV29-1, with TRBD2 matching 7 bases. Trimming removed 2 bases from V and 4 bases from J; junction bases left unmatched: 1. Germline CDR1 reads SQVTM; CDR2 reads ANQGSEA. This CDR3 contains 12 residues. This CDR3 reads CSVESGGETQYF. The CDR3, as DNA: TGCAGCGTTGAATCGGGGGGAGAGACCCAGTACTTC.

The rearrangement links TRBV6-5 to TRBJ2-7; D not certain. The germline V and J ends were trimmed by 2 bases and 0 bases, with 17 bases remaining between them. Germline lookup yields CDR1 MNHEY and CDR2 SVGAGI. The CDR3 is made up of 17 amino acids. The CDR3 sequence is CASSYAPSWGSSYEQYF. The CDR3 DNA reads as TGTGCCAGCAGTTACGCCCCCAGTTGGGGTAGCTCCTACGAGCAGTACTTC.